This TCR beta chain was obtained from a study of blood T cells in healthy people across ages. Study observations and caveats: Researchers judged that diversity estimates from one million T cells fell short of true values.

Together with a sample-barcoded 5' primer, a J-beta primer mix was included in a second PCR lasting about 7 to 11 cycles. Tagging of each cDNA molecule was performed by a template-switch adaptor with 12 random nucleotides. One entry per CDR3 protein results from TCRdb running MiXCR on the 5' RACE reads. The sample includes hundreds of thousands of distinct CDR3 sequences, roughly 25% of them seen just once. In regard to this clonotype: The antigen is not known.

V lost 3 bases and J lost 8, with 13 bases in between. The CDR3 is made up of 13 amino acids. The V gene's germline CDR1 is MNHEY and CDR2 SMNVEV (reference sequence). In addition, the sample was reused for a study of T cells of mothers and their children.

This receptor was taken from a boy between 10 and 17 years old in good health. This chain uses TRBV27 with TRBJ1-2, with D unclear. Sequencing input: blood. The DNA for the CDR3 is TGTGCCAGCAGTTTCGGCCCCTGGAGGGGCTACACCTTC. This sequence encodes CASSFGPWRGYTF.